The rows below give T cell receptor beta chains drawn from one sample of a study of T-cell memory formation after mild COVID-19. TCRdb processed the 5' RACE reads anew with MiXCR; each CDR3 protein has one entry. The data show about 350,000 distinct CDR3 sequences, 20% to 25% seen once. Sequencing input: PBMCs or a T cell subset sorted from them (not recorded which). Source of these receptors: a man aged 18 to 35 who had mild COVID-19 (a few samples of this study predate the infection). Cell type and time point are not known. Both conserved end residues are part of each CDR3. The order of the fields is clone size, D gene, V gene, J gene, CDR3 DNA, CDR3 protein. A D gene is named only where the DNA matches it firmly. Clone size is given for some rows only: seen once, a few or many times, or a class if the clone is expanded.

NA	NA	TRBV11-2	TRBJ2-7	TGTGCCAGCAGCTTCGGACCTTATACTCCCTACGAGCAGTACTTC	CASSFGPYTPYEQYF
NA	NA	TRBV20-1	TRBJ2-5	TGCAGTGCTGCGGGCGGTGCGGGCAGAGTAGTAGAGACCCAGTACTTC	CSAAGGAGRVVETQYF
NA	NA	TRBV12-5	TRBJ2-3	TGTGCTAGTGGCTCGTTTGCGACCCAGGGAGATACGCAGTATTTT	CASGSFATQGDTQYF
NA	NA	TRBV11-2	TRBJ2-4	TGTGCCAGCAGCTTTGACGGGTCCAAAAACATTCAGTACTTC	CASSFDGSKNIQYF
NA	NA	TRBV15	TRBJ2-3	TGTGCCACCAGCCCGCCCCCTCCCGGCAGGGCAGATACGCAGTATTTT	CATSPPPPGRADTQYF
few	TRBD1	TRBV27	TRBJ1-6	TGTGCCAGCAGTTTAAAAGCGGGACAGGTGGCCTCACCCCTCCACTTT	CASSLKAGQVASPLHF
few	NA	TRBV6-2/TRBV6-3	TRBJ1-6	TGTGCCAGCAGTTCATCCGGGTCATATAATTCACCCCTCCACTTT	CASSSSGSYNSPLHF
NA	NA	TRBV12-3/TRBV12-4	TRBJ1-2	TGTGCCAGCAGCCAGACTAACTATGGCTACACCTTC	CASSQTNYGYTF
few	TRBD1	TRBV7-9	TRBJ1-2	TGTGCCGAGGACCCGGACAGGGACAGGAGTGGCTACACCTTC	CAEDPDRDRSGYTF
NA	NA	TRBV12-3/TRBV12-4	TRBJ2-6	TGTGCCAGCAGAATGTCTGGGGCCAACGTCCTGAATTTC	CASRMSGANVLNF
few	NA	TRBV19	TRBJ1-5	TGTGCCAGTAGTACGCTCGGAGGCAGTCAGCCCCAGCATTTT	CASSTLGGSQPQHF
NA	TRBD1	TRBV3-1	TRBJ2-7	TGTGCCAGCAGCCCGGGACAGGGGGCGTATCGGTACGAGCAGTACTTC	CASSPGQGAYRYEQYF
few	NA	TRBV29-1	TRBJ1-1	TGCAGCGTCGGGCAGGGTGAAGCTTTCTTT	CSVGQGEAFF
NA	NA	TRBV20-1	TRBJ1-2	TGCAGTGCTCCTCCTTCGAGAGGGAATGGCTACACCTTC	CSAPPSRGNGYTF
many	NA	TRBV7-2	TRBJ2-3	TGTGCCAGCAGCGCGGGCCCCGTCGCAGATACGCAGTATTTT	CASSAGPVADTQYF
NA	NA	TRBV9	TRBJ2-5	TGTGCCAGCAGCGTAGCCGGCTTCGGGGAGACCCAGTACTTC	CASSVAGFGETQYF
NA	NA	TRBV18	TRBJ1-1	TGTGCCAGCTCACCAACCGGGACGCCGAAATCTCCTTTCTTT	CASSPTGTPKSPFF
NA	NA	TRBV24-1	TRBJ2-1	TGTGCCACCAGTGATGGGACTTACTACAATGAGCAGTTCTTC	CATSDGTYYNEQFF
few	NA	TRBV4-2	TRBJ2-7	TGTGCCAGCAGCCAAGACGACAGAGCCTACGAGCAGTACTTC	CASSQDDRAYEQYF
NA	NA	TRBV6-1	TRBJ2-5	TGTGCCAGCAAAGGACGGACACAAGAGACCCAGTACTTC	CASKGRTQETQYF
many	NA	TRBV7-2	TRBJ1-1	TGTGCCAGCAGCTTAACACAAGGTGATAGTGAAGCTTTCTTT	CASSLTQGDSEAFF
NA	NA	TRBV12-3/TRBV12-4	TRBJ2-3	TGTGCCAGCAGTTCAGGGCAAGATACGCAGTATTTT	CASSSGQDTQYF
few	TRBD1	TRBV28	TRBJ2-3	TGTGCCAGCAATCGCCGGGACAGGGGCCGGGATACGCAGTATTTT	CASNRRDRGRDTQYF
few	NA	TRBV5-4	TRBJ2-5	TGTGCCAGCAGCTCGCCTCCGGGACGGGAATACTTC	CASSSPPGREYF
few	NA	TRBV20-1	TRBJ2-2	TGCAGTGCTAGAGATTATCCCCTGGATAGGTTGGGCGGGGAGCTGTTTTTT	CSARDYPLDRLGGELFF
many	NA	TRBV23-1	TRBJ2-5	TGCGCCAGCAGTCAAAAGCAGGGCCAAGCAGAGACCCAGTACTTC	CASSQKQGQAETQYF
many	NA	TRBV7-9	TRBJ1-3	TGTGCCAGCAGCTTACGCCACAAGGACTCTGGAAACACCATATATTTT	CASSLRHKDSGNTIYF
NA	TRBD1	TRBV29-1	TRBJ2-3	TGCAGTTGGGGCCAGGGGGGCACAGATACGCAGTATTTT	CSWGQGGTDTQYF
few	NA	TRBV11-2	TRBJ2-7	TGTGCCAGCAGCTTAGCGTACAGCTCCTACGAGCAGTACTTC	CASSLAYSSYEQYF
NA	NA	TRBV27	TRBJ2-7	TGTGCCAGCAGTCACAGCTCCTCCAACTACGAGCAGTACTTC	CASSHSSSNYEQYF
NA	NA	TRBV5-1	TRBJ2-1	TGCGCCAGCAGCTTGGAACAGGGAATCGATGAGCAGTTCTTC	CASSLEQGIDEQFF
many	TRBD1	TRBV24-1	TRBJ2-1	TGTGCCACCAGTGATTCCGGGACAGGGACGCACAATGAGCAGTTCTTC	CATSDSGTGTHNEQFF
few	TRBD2	TRBV5-1	TRBJ2-3	TGCGCCAGCAGCTTGCCGGGGGGGGGCACAGATACGCAGTATTTT	CASSLPGGGTDTQYF
few	NA	TRBV12-3/TRBV12-4	TRBJ1-3	TGTGCCATCACCCAGGGAAACTCTGGAAACACCATATATTTT	CAITQGNSGNTIYF
NA	NA	TRBV5-1	TRBJ1-1	TGCGCCAGCAGCTTGGGCAGGGTGGGCACTGAAGCTTTCTTT	CASSLGRVGTEAFF
NA	NA	TRBV7-9	TRBJ1-1	TGTGCCAGCAGCCGGACCGGGATGGAGGGAGAAGCTTTCTTT	CASSRTGMEGEAFF
few	NA	TRBV9	TRBJ2-5	TGTGCCAGCAGCGTAGTTGGGGGGGCGGAGACCCAGTACTTC	CASSVVGGAETQYF